What follows is one T cell receptor (beta chain) and its context. Its specificity is unknown. PCR primers comprised 60 Vbeta and 13 Jbeta primers. This table comes from immunoSEQ multiplex PCR, and its TCRdb copy is limited to in-frame clones, with some not included. This sample has over 85,000 clones, with nearly 65% found just once. These data belong to a study of cytomegalovirus exposure and HLA in healthy donors. The study's findings and limits: A later examination showed that TCR association rates differed by HLA locus, with DRB1 most and HLA-C fewest.

Sequencing was performed on PBMCs. The receptor's source is a human donor in good health.

This chain's CDR3 is CSVDTGETQYF. CDR3 coding DNA: TGCAGCGTTGATACGGGAGAGACCCAGTACTTC. This sequence joins TRBV29-1 and TRBJ2-5; D not resolved. The V end lost 3 bases, the J end lost 4 bases, and 6 bases lay between the germline ends. Germline CDR1 reads SQVTM; CDR2 reads ANQGSEA. This CDR3 has 11 residues.